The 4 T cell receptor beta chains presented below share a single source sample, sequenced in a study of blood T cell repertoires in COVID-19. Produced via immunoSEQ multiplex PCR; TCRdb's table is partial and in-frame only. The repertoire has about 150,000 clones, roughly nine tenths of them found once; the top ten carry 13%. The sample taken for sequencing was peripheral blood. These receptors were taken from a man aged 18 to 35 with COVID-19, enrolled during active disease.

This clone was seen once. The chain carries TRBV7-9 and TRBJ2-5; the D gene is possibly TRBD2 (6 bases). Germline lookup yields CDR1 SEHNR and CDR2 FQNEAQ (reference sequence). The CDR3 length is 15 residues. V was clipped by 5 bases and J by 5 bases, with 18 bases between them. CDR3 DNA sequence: TGTGCCAGCAGCGGACGGGGGTTATCGTTGGAGACCCAGTACTTC. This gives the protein CASSGRGLSLETQYF.

Here the CDR3 DNA reads TGTGCCATCAGTGAGCAGAACACCGGGGAGCTGTTTTTT. Translated, it gives CAISEQNTGELFF. The chain joins TRBV10-3 to TRBJ2-2; D ambiguous. Germline CDR1 is ENHRY and CDR2 is SYGVKD. The CDR3 is made up of 13 amino acids. V lost 2 bases and J lost 1, with 2 bases in between.

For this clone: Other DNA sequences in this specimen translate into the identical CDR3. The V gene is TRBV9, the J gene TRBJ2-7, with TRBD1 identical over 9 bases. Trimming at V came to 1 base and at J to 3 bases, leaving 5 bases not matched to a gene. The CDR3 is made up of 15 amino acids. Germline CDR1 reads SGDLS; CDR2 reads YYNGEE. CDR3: CASSVTGTGYYEQYF. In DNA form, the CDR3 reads TGTGCCAGCAGCGTAACTGGGACAGGGTACTACGAGCAGTACTTC.

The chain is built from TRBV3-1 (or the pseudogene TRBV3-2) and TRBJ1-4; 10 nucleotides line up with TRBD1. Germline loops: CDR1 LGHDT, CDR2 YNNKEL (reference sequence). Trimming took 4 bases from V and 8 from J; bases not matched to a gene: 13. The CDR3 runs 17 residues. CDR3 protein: CASSPGQGWDRGEKLFF. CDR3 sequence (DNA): TGTGCCAGCAGCCCGGGACAGGGGTGGGATCGGGGGGAAAAACTGTTTTTT.